This T cell receptor beta chain was captured by sequencing in a study of T cell changes during pregnancy in multiple sclerosis. Germline CDR1 LGHNA, CDR2 YSLEER. CDR3 length equals 17 residues. The V gene end was trimmed by 3 bases and the J gene end by 0 bases; junction bases not matched to a gene: 7. The table came from immunoSEQ multiplex PCR; TCRdb's copy has only in-frame clones and leaves some out. The sample consists of about 50,000 clones, about 92% of them appearing once. The rearrangement links TRBV4-3 to TRBJ1-2, with TRBD1 matching over 10 bases. Sequences were derived from CD4+ T cells from peripheral blood mononuclear cells, sampled before pregnancy. The origin of this receptor is a female donor with multiple sclerosis, enrolled in a pregnancy study. The chain's CDR3 is CASSQGPGQGTNYGYTF. The CDR3 DNA reads as TGCGCCAGCAGCCAGGGACCGGGACAGGGGACTAACTATGGCTACACCTTC.